The TCR beta chain described here comes from a study of CD8+ T cells in alopecia areata. The overall study: Treated patients received oral tofacitinib, 5 to 10 mg twice daily.

Trimming removed 4 bases from V and 1 base from J, with 4 bases in between. Germline V CDR1 and CDR2: SQVTM, ANQGSEA. CDR3 length: 11 residues. Extracted RNA was reverse transcribed into cDNA, the sequencing template. Profiled with immunoSEQ multiplex PCR; TCRdb holds only in-frame clones, not every one. This table holds about 200,000 clones, 45% to 75% found once. About this clone itself: Its matching antigen is unknown. The sample contains more than one DNA sequence encoding this CDR3.

The study's findings and limits: Scalp clonality and expanded CD8+ clones among the top 100 were significantly decreased by tofacitinib.

Treatment reported: oral pan-JAK inhibitor, 5-10 mg twice daily. The sample here was CD4+ T cells sorted from blood, taken at week 4, from a patient treated with tofacitinib. V and J are TRBV29-1 and TRBJ1-1; D gene unclear. The TCR was taken from a human donor with alopecia areata. The CDR3 is CSVVENTEAFF. The CDR3 coding sequence is TGCAGCGTTGTCGAGAACACTGAAGCTTTCTTT.